This paragraph reports one TCR beta chain. What it binds is unknown. Other DNA sequences of this sample code for an identical CDR3. The data stem from a study of vaccination effects on CD4 cells after COVID-19. The CDR3 covers 15 residues. Trimming removed 2 bases at V and 2 bases at J, with 13 bases between. In germline, CDR1 is MNHNS, CDR2 SASEGT. The table came from immunoSEQ multiplex PCR; TCRdb's copy has only in-frame clones and leaves some out. The table has 78,000 or so clones, about 78% seen once. Prior to sequencing, the ViraFEST assay stimulated PBMC with viral peptide pools, which expanded the antigen-specific CD4+ T cells. The authors isolated CD4+ T cells after 10 days of culture. People in the vaccine group had not been infected with SARS-CoV-2 before, and their nucleocapsid antibodies were negative. A half-medium replacement with IL-2 medium was carried out on days 3 and 7.

The TCR sequence derives from a human donor who received a COVID-19 vaccine. The rearrangement links TRBV6-1 to TRBJ2-7, with D hard to call. The input for sequencing was CD4+ T cells from PBMCs cultured with SARS-CoV-2 spike peptides, taken before COVID-19 vaccination. For the CDR3, the DNA is TGTGCCAGCAGTGAACGGCCAAGTCGTCCCTACGAGCAGTACGTC. The encoded protein is CASSERPSRPYEQYV.